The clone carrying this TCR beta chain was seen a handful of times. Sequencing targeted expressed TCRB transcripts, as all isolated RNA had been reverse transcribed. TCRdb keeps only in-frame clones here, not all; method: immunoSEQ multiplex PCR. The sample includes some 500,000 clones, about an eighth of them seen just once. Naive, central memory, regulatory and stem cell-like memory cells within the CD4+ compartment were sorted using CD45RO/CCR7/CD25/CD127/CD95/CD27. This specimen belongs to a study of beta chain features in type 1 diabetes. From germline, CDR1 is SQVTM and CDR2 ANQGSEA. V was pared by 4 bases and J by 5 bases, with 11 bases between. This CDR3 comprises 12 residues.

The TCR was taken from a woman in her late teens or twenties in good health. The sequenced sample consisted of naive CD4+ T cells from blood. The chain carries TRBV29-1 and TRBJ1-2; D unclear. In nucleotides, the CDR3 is TGCAGCGTTGTCAGGACCGGTTATGGCTACACCTTC. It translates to CSVVRTGYGYTF.